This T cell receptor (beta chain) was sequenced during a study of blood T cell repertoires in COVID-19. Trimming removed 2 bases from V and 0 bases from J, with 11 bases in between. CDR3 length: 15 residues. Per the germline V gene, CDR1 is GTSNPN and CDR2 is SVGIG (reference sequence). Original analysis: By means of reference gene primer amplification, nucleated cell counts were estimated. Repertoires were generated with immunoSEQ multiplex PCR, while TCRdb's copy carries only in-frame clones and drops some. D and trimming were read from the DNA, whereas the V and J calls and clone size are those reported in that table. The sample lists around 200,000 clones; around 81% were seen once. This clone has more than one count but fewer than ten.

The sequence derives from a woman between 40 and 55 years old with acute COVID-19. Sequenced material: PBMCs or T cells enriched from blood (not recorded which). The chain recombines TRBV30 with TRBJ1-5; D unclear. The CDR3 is CAWSRVAGSNQPQHF. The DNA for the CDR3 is TGTGCCTGGAGTAGGGTTGCGGGTAGCAATCAGCCCCAGCATTTT. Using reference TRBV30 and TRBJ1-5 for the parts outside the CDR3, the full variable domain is SQTIHQWPATLVQPVGSPLSLECTVEGTSNPNLYWYRQAAGRGLQLLFYSVGIGQISSEVPQNLSASRPQDRQFILSSKKLLLSDSGFYLCAWSRVAGSNQPQHFGDGTRLSIL.